The present T cell receptor (beta chain) was sequenced within a study of shared clonotypes between healthy human individuals. Clones were sequenced by immunoSEQ multiplex PCR, and TCRdb holds only the in-frame ones, with some missing. This sample has about 470,000 clones, with 75% to 85% found just once. The V gene's germline CDR1 is SGHNT and CDR2 YYREEE (reference sequence). V gave up 2 bases and J gave up 6 bases, with 3 bases separating them. The CDR3 length is 11 residues. Sample: PBMCs. The chain combines TRBV5-4 with TRBJ2-1; D is unresolved. This clonotype was sampled from a woman in her 40s in good health. Some clones in this sample may be carry-over from other donors' samples. Written as DNA, the CDR3 is TGTGCCAGCAGCTTAGCCAATGAGCAGTTCTTC. It yields the protein CASSLANEQFF. The full variable domain, its missing parts supplied by reference TRBV5-4 and TRBJ2-1, is ETGVTQSPTHLIKTRGQQVTLRCSSQSGHNTVSWYQQALGQGPQFIFQYYREEENGRGNFPPRFSGLQFPNYSSELNVNALELDDSALYLCASSLANEQFFGPGTRLTVL.